This TCR beta chain was observed in a study of early T cells in non-severe SARS-CoV-2 infection. Study information: The chains were unpaired, and the sequenced material was bulk RNA from unsorted whole blood.

Only a few counts were recorded for this clonotype. Its specificity is not known. Unique molecular identifiers were added to individual cDNA molecules. TCRdb independently ran MiXCR on the 5' RACE reads; one entry per CDR3 protein. The data contain some 80,000 distinct CDR3 sequences, 4.5% to 6% of them singletons. Overall study findings and caveats: Database matching using VDJdb favored anti-spike CD8 responses, with private and CD4 specificities left missing.

The specimen was whole blood, collected at baseline. The TCR originated in an adult who was a healthcare worker with PCR-confirmed SARS-CoV-2 infection or an uninfected control (not recorded which).

The CDR3 DNA reads as TGTGCCAGCAGCCCGGGGGTGGCGGACTATGGCTACACCTTC. It specifies CASSPGVADYGYTF. J is TRBJ1-2 and V is TRBV4-2; D is perhaps TRBD1 (5 bases). CDR3 size: 14 residues. The germline CDR1 and CDR2 sequences are LGHNA and YNFKEQ. The V end was cut by 4 bases, the J end by 3 bases, with 12 bases between.